Listed here are 21 T cell receptor beta chains from one sample, sequenced in a study of shared clonotypes between healthy human individuals. The repertoire was sequenced with immunoSEQ multiplex PCR; TCRdb's copy has only in-frame clones and lacks some. The sample gives about 2 million clones, about 95% of which show up once; 1.2% is in the top ten. Positively selected for CCR7, the CD45RO-negative cells used as naive CD8 cells excluded terminally differentiated effector memory CD45RA+ cells. The source material was naive CD8+ T cells sorted from blood. These receptors were collected from a man aged 18 to 30 in good health.

On this clone itself: Within the sample, other DNA sequences also encode this same CDR3. V is TRBV19 and J is TRBJ1-1, with a tentative D call TRBD1 (5 bases). CDR3 length: 14 residues. In germline, CDR1 is LNHDA, CDR2 SQIVND (reference sequence). With 3 bases removed from V and 5 bases from J, the gap between germline ends came to 13 bases. CDR3 DNA: TGTGCCAGTAGTATCGGGCAGGGTAATACTGAAGCTTTCTTT. It is translated as CASSIGQGNTEAFF.

The chain combines TRBV7-9 with TRBJ2-3; D is unclear. CDR1 and CDR2 (germline): SEHNR, FQNEAQ (reference sequence). Trimming removed 2 bases from V and 0 bases from J, with 6 bases in between. There are 14 residues in the CDR3. The CDR3 DNA sequence: TGTGCCAGCAGCTTAACAGTAAGCACAGATACGCAGTATTTT. As protein: CASSLTVSTDTQYF.

The J gene is TRBJ2-2, the V gene TRBV29-1; 9 bases are a match to TRBD1. Germline CDR1 SQVTM, CDR2 ANQGSEA. The CDR3 has 16 residues. V gave up 4 bases and J gave up 6 bases; unmatched junction bases: 12. This CDR3 reads CSVAPRTGASAGELFF. In DNA form, the CDR3 reads TGCAGCGTTGCCCCTAGGACAGGGGCGAGTGCCGGGGAGCTGTTTTTT.

The chain links TRBV13 to TRBJ1-2; D possibly corresponds to TRBD1 (6 bases). V shed 4 bases and J shed 6 bases, with 21 bases lying between them. This CDR3 region has 16 residues. CDR1 is PRHDT and CDR2 is FYEKMQ in the germline V gene (reference sequence). The CDR3 here is CASSSRDPTYRDGYTF. Written as DNA, the CDR3 is TGTGCCAGCAGCTCTCGGGATCCGACTTACAGGGATGGCTACACCTTC.

V and J are TRBV5-1 and TRBJ1-3, with D unresolved. There are 16 residues in the CDR3. Germline loops: CDR1 SGHRS, CDR2 YFSETQ. The ends were cut back, 0 bases at V and 0 bases at J, with 10 bases in the middle. The CDR3 region is CASSLDPPSSGNTIYF. Written as DNA, the CDR3 is TGCGCCAGCAGCTTGGATCCCCCGAGCTCTGGAAACACCATATATTTT.

The V and J genes are TRBV27 and TRBJ2-5; 8 nucleotides line up with TRBD1. The V gene's germline CDR1 is MNHEY and CDR2 SMNVEV (reference sequence). The V segment lost 6 bases and the J segment 4 bases; nucleotides outside the gene matches: 10. The CDR3 spans 15 residues. As DNA, the CDR3 is TGTGCCAGCAGACCTCGGACAGGGAGTCCAGAGACCCAGTACTTC. Protein: CASRPRTGSPETQYF.

The gene calls are TRBV27 and TRBJ2-3; D perhaps matches TRBD1 (6 bases). V was cut by 7 bases and J by 1 base, with 9 bases left in between. The CDR3 consists of 13 residues. Germline V gene lookup returns CDR1 MNHEY and CDR2 SMNVEV (reference sequence). The CDR3 region is CASKAGGTDTQYF. CDR3 sequence (DNA): TGTGCCAGCAAAGCAGGGGGCACAGATACGCAGTATTTT.

This clone was seen only once. CDR3: CASSLEVPAFNTEAFF. CDR3 nucleotide sequence: TGTGCCAGCAGCTTAGAGGTCCCAGCCTTTAACACTGAAGCTTTCTTT. This chain connects TRBV7-6 to TRBJ1-1, with D unresolved. The CDR3 is 16 amino acids. V was trimmed by 1 base and J by 2 bases, leaving 14 bases between them. Germline V CDR1 and CDR2: SGHVS, FNYEAQ.

This chain links TRBV30 with TRBJ1-2, with no clear D. Germline V lookup: CDR1 GTSNPN, CDR2 SVGIG (reference sequence). This CDR3 has 11 residues. Trimming pared 4 bases from V and 0 bases from J, leaving 3 bases between. Written as DNA, the CDR3 is TGTGCCTGGACAGCTAACTATGGCTACACCTTC. The encoded protein is CAWTANYGYTF.

The CDR3 DNA reads as TGTGCCAGCAGTCGGACAGGGGAAGGGGGCACTGAAGCTTTCTTT. It is translated as CASSRTGEGGTEAFF. The chain combines TRBV2 with TRBJ1-1; 9 bases align to TRBD1. After removal of 5 bases from V and 4 bases from J, the junction contained 8 bases not matched to a gene. Germline assignment: CDR1 SNHLY and CDR2 FYNNEI. The CDR3 sequence is 15 residues long.

Regarding this clone: An end of the junction does not agree with germline; a read error may underlie this. The J gene is TRBJ2-7, the V gene TRBV30; possible D gene TRBD2, 5 bases. The length of the CDR3 is 11 residues. The V gene's germline CDR1 is GTSNPN and CDR2 SVGIG (reference sequence). In nucleotides, the CDR3 is TGTGCCTGGAGCGGAGGTTACGGGCAGTACTTC. Its protein product is CAWSGGYGQYF.

The genes are TRBV10-3 and TRBJ2-2; 11 bases are a match to TRBD2. CDR3 size: 17 residues. V shed 3 bases and J 4 bases; nucleotides not matched to a gene: 7. Germline CDR1 ENHRY, CDR2 SYGVKD. The CDR3, as DNA: TGTGCCATCAGTGATTACGAGACTAGCGGGACCACCGGGGAGCTGTTTTTT. It translates to CAISDYETSGTTGELFF.

The V call is TRBV27, the J call TRBJ2-2, with D possibly being TRBD1 (6 bases). Germline V gene sequence: CDR1 MNHEY, CDR2 SMNVEV (reference sequence). This CDR3 comprises 14 residues. V was shortened by 8 bases and J by 2 bases, with 12 bases between the two germline ends. The CDR3 protein is CASGHRDNTGELFF. CDR3 nucleotide sequence: TGTGCCAGCGGACACAGGGACAACACCGGGGAGCTGTTTTTT.

This clone was found once. This rearrangement joins TRBV9 to TRBJ1-5; maybe TRBD1 (6 bases). The CDR3 runs to 14 residues. Trimming pared 3 bases from V and 6 bases from J, leaving 13 bases between. Per the germline V gene, CDR1 is SGDLS and CDR2 is YYNGEE. The CDR3 bases are TGTGCCAGCAGCGCCGGGGGGGGCGTTCAGCCCCAGCATTTT. It codes for CASSAGGGVQPQHF.

The V call is TRBV29-1, the J call TRBJ2-2, with 7 bases matching TRBD2. The ends lost 1 base at V and 3 bases at J; junction bases unmatched: 8. Looked up from germline, CDR1 is SQVTM and CDR2 is ANQGSEA. The CDR3 is 16 residues long. Written as DNA, the CDR3 is TGCAGCGTTGAAGGATCCCCCGCGGGAGACACCGGGGAGCTGTTTTTT. Protein sequence: CSVEGSPAGDTGELFF.

As concerns this clone: The same CDR3 can be traced to other DNA sequences in this sample. J is TRBJ2-7 and V is TRBV28; 10 nucleotides align to TRBD1. Germline CDR1 MDHEN, CDR2 SYDVKM. V shed 2 bases and J 4 bases; nucleotides not matched to a gene: 2. This CDR3 is 14 amino acids long. CDR3 amino acids: CASSLGTGVYEQYF. The CDR3 coding sequence is TGTGCCAGCAGTTTAGGGACAGGGGTTTACGAGCAGTACTTC.

The sample holds one count of this clone. The chain recombines TRBV28 with TRBJ1-4; D possibly corresponds to TRBD1 (6 bases). The CDR3 has 21 amino acids. Trimming removed 2 bases at V and 3 bases at J, with 28 bases between. Germline V gene sequence: CDR1 MDHEN, CDR2 SYDVKM. This CDR3 reads CASSLPRGVLVETTANEKLFF. The CDR3, as DNA: TGTGCCAGCAGTTTACCTAGGGGGGTTCTAGTGGAAACGACAGCTAATGAAAAACTGTTTTTT.

V gene TRBV7-9 combines with J gene TRBJ1-4; a possible D gene is TRBD1 (5 bases). The ends were cut back, 10 bases at V and 3 bases at J, with 18 bases in the middle. Looked up from germline, CDR1 is SEHNR and CDR2 is FQNEAQ (reference sequence). This CDR3 contains 15 residues. CDR3 coding DNA: TGTGCCACCGCCGGGGGGGAGGCGTCTAATGAAAAACTGTTTTTT. Translation: CATAGGEASNEKLFF.

This chain uses TRBV23-1 with TRBJ2-7; D might be TRBD2 (5 bases). TRBV23-1 is given ORF status, its function remaining uncertain. Deletions cut 0 bases from V and 0 bases from J, with 12 bases between. This CDR3 comprises 16 residues. The DNA of the CDR3 is TGCGCCAGCAGTCAATCGGAGACTAAAAGCTCCTACGAGCAGTACTTC. Its protein is CASSQSETKSSYEQYF.

The chain joins TRBV10-3 to TRBJ2-1; the match to TRBD1 covers 8 bases. Germline CDR1 and CDR2: ENHRY and SYGVKD. The length of the CDR3 is 22 residues. Unmatched junction bases numbered 29, after V lost 6 bases and J lost 4 bases. DNA for the CDR3: TGTGCCATCAGCGATCACTTCCGGCAGGGGGCATTAGGGCCAGATAGTTACAATGAGCAGTTCTTC. The encoded protein is CAISDHFRQGALGPDSYNEQFF.

This clone was seen once. Different DNA sequences within this sample yield the same CDR3. This chain links TRBV27 with TRBJ1-5; D may be TRBD1 (6 bases). CDR1 is MNHEY and CDR2 is SMNVEV in the germline V gene (reference sequence). With 3 bases removed from V and 0 bases from J, the gap between germline ends came to 9 bases. The CDR3 spans 15 residues. In DNA, the CDR3 is TGTGCCAGCAGTTTGGGGGGGCTTAGCAATCAGCCCCAGCATTTT. This encodes CASSLGGLSNQPQHF.